This record looks at one T cell receptor (beta chain) sequence and its context. Its specificity is unknown. The data belong to a study of T cell responses to AZD1222 COVID-19 vaccine. Study-level background: Recipients boosted at about 4 weeks or about 12 weeks are pooled. General study results and limits: Spike-specific TCR breadth and depth rose after two AZD1222 doses. A mostly white British donor set with more females was recruited, and clonal diversity was possibly underestimated. Mapped onto spike, vaccine-associated CD4 TCRs spanned it and were dominant at 160-218 and 743-854.

The data were produced by immunoSEQ multiplex PCR, yet TCRdb's version contains in-frame clones alone and is incomplete. The data contain fewer than 100,000 clones, about 85% of them singletons. Germline V gene sequence: CDR1 SNHLY, CDR2 FYNNEI. The CDR3 has 13 residues. V lost 9 bases to trimming and J lost 2 bases, with 11 bases between them. This clonotype was obtained from an adult in good health. The gene calls are TRBV2 and TRBJ1-3; tentatively, D is TRBD1 (6 bases). The sequencing here drew on peripheral blood, taken on day 0 of AZD1222 vaccination. Here the CDR3 reads CASTGTPGNTIYF. The DNA of the CDR3 is TGTGCCAGTACAGGGACCCCTGGAAACACCATATATTTT.